This TCR beta chain was sequenced for a study of T cells in Graves' hyperthyroidism and ophthalmopathy. The study, taken as a whole, reports: Ophthalmopathy stood apart from stable hyperthyroidism in a 13 V-J model.

This CDR3 spans 16 amino acids. CDR1 KGHSH and CDR2 LQKENI come from the germline V gene. J lost 7 bases, V lost 4 bases, and 16 bases had no gene match. This clonotype was found many times. Its antigen remains unknown. Amplification yielded TCR beta CDR3 regions, with RNA transcripts as the source. The primer set for the first-round RT-PCR of the TCR CDR3 was HTBI. TCRdb passed the multiplex PCR reads through MiXCR, listing each CDR3 protein once. The sample has some 650,000 distinct CDR3 sequences; around 16% are singletons. The chain links TRBV18 to TRBJ2-7; 7 bases line up with TRBD2. This TCR was recovered from a woman between 35 and 50 years old with Graves' ophthalmopathy. Sequencing was performed on blood. CDR3 bases: TGTGCCAGCTCACTCCTGACTACCTTGGTGGGGGGGGAGCAGTACTTC. Its protein is CASSLLTTLVGGEQYF.